Below are 14 T cell receptor beta chains sequenced from a single sample in a study of T cells after yellow fever vaccination (dated by TCRdb to between 2018 and 2020). According to the study, the label for this sample's treatment or condition signals: live attenuated yellow fever vaccine strain. The library came from 5' RACE. For sequencing, an Illumina HiSeq 2500 was employed. Starting from the raw public reads, TCRdb applied fastp trimming at Q25, assembled clones with MiXCR and retained in-frame beta chains. Each CDR3 protein appears once, grouped with its most common genes and DNA. The sample includes around 63,000 distinct CDR3 sequences, with around 7.4% observed a single time. The top ten clones comprise around 34% of the sample. The sequenced sample was CD8+ T cells sorted from PBMCs, obtained 15 days after the yellow fever booster vaccination. Source of these receptors: a man aged 25-45 years who received the YFV17D yellow fever vaccine.

This clonotype occurred many times. This chain joins TRBV28 and TRBJ2-3; the match to TRBD2 covers 8 bases. CDR1 MDHEN and CDR2 SYDVKM come from the germline V gene. The V gene end was trimmed by 6 bases and the J gene end by 0 bases; junction bases not matched to a gene: 5. This CDR3 comprises 15 residues. The CDR3 sequence is CASREAGGSTDTQYF. CDR3 DNA sequence: TGTGCCAGCAGGGAGGCGGGAGGAAGCACAGATACGCAGTATTTT.

This clonotype came up many times. This sequence joins TRBV7-9 and TRBJ2-2; D tentatively reads TRBD1 or TRBD2 (5 bases each). The CDR3 runs to 14 residues. The V gene's germline CDR1 is SEHNR and CDR2 FQNEAQ (reference sequence). The germline V and J ends were trimmed by 6 bases and 4 bases, with 12 bases remaining between them. The CDR3 nucleotides read TGTGCCAGCAGGTCCGGGGCCCTCACCGGGGAGCTGTTTTTT. Its protein is CASRSGALTGELFF.

The table lists this clonotype with many counts. This chain links TRBV7-6 with TRBJ2-7; 8 bases fit TRBD1. V gave up 1 base and J gave up 3 bases; unmatched junction bases: 5. Looked up from germline, CDR1 is SGHVS and CDR2 is FNYEAQ. This CDR3 contains 15 residues. CDR3 sequence (DNA): TGTGCCAGCAGCTTAGTTTCGGGGACAGGCTACGAGCAGTACTTC. Translation: CASSLVSGTGYEQYF. The whole variable domain, filled in from reference TRBV7-6 and TRBJ2-7, reads GAGVSQSPRYKVTKRGQDVALRCDPISGHVSLYWYRQALGQGPEFLTYFNYEAQQDKSGLPNDRFSAERPEGSISTLTIQRTEQRDSAMYRCASSLVSGTGYEQYFGPGTRLTVT.

This clonotype was counted many times. The rearrangement joins TRBV21-1 to TRBJ2-2. TRBV21-1 corresponds to a pseudogene. The CDR3 runs 15 residues. The CDR3 region is CASSRKILGAGELFF. CDR3 nucleotide sequence: TGTGCCAGCAGCAGAAAGATACTTGGAGCCGGGGAGCTGTTTTTT.

This clonotype has at least ten counts. The chain links TRBV5-4 to TRBJ2-1; D is uncertain. CDR3 length equals 12 residues. V was pared by 5 bases and J by 9 bases, with 12 bases between. Germline V CDR1 and CDR2: SGHNT, YYREEE (reference sequence). CDR3: CASSTIEAEQFF. The CDR3, as DNA: TGTGCCAGCAGTACCATCGAGGCTGAGCAGTTCTTC. Using reference TRBV5-4 and TRBJ2-1 for the parts outside the CDR3, the full variable domain is ETGVTQSPTHLIKTRGQQVTLRCSSQSGHNTVSWYQQALGQGPQFIFQYYREEENGRGNFPPRFSGLQFPNYSSELNVNALELDDSALYLCASSTIEAEQFFGPGTRLTVL.

This chain connects TRBV19 to TRBJ2-7; D perhaps matches TRBD2 (5 bases). This CDR3 comprises 14 residues. V lost 10 bases, J lost 0 bases, and 16 bases lay in between. Germline V lookup: CDR1 LNHDA, CDR2 SQIVND (reference sequence). CDR3 DNA sequence: TGTGCCACCGGTCAGGAGGTGACCTCCTACGAGCAGTACTTC. Translating gives CATGQEVTSYEQYF.

The chain combines TRBV5-6 with TRBJ2-1, with D possibly TRBD2 on 5 matching bases. Trimming stripped 3 bases from V and 0 bases from J, with 10 bases between. The CDR3 sequence is 15 residues long. Germline CDR1 SGHDT, CDR2 YYEEEE. The CDR3 DNA follows: TGTGCCAGCAGCTCCGGGGTCATCTCCTACAATGAGCAGTTCTTC. Translating gives CASSSGVISYNEQFF.

This clonotype has ten or more counts. This chain links TRBV27 with TRBJ2-1; unclear D gene. The CDR3 sequence is 9 residues long. Trimming pared 8 bases from V and 8 bases from J, leaving 4 bases between. Germline V gives CDR1 MNHEY, CDR2 SMNVEV (reference sequence). In nucleotides, the CDR3 is TGTGCCAGCGGGTATGAGCAGTTCTTC. It encodes CASGYEQFF.

In its sample, this clonotype was seen many times. The CDR3: CASSLGQGAVSGEQYF. DNA of the CDR3: TGTGCCAGCAGCTTAGGACAGGGGGCCGTTTCGGGCGAGCAGTACTTC. V and J are TRBV7-2 and TRBJ2-7, with TRBD1 matching over 10 bases. The CDR3 is 16 amino acids. Per germline, CDR1 SGHTA and CDR2 FQGNSA. Trimming at V came to 1 base and at J to 6 bases, leaving 9 bases not matched to a gene.

This clonotype occurred many times. V and J are TRBV6-1 and TRBJ2-7; unclear D gene. The germline V gene has CDR1 MNHNS and CDR2 SASEGT. Trimming removed 4 bases at V and 0 bases at J, with 19 bases between. The CDR3 has 17 amino acids. CDR3: CASSGVEKSYNSYEQYF. The CDR3 DNA reads TGTGCCAGCAGTGGGGTAGAGAAATCCTACAACTCCTACGAGCAGTACTTC.

There are many counts of this clonotype. V is TRBV20-1 and J is TRBJ2-2; the D gene is possibly TRBD1 (6 bases). Germline-derived CDR1 and CDR2 are DFQATT and SNEGSKA (reference sequence). The CDR3 contains 15 residues. V lost 6 bases and J lost 4, with 18 bases in between. The CDR3 sequence: CSAQGITGSTGELFF. The CDR3 nucleotides are TGCAGTGCCCAGGGGATAACGGGTTCCACCGGGGAGCTGTTTTTT.

Details on this clonotype: Just one base apart from a much larger clone, this may be a read error. The chain links TRBV11-1 to TRBJ2-1, with a possible D match to TRBD1 (6 bases). CDR1 and CDR2 (germline): SGHAT, FQDESV (reference sequence). The CDR3 totals 15 residues. Here the CDR3 DNA reads TGTTCCAGCAGCTTAGTCCAGGGGAGCTACAATGAGCAGTTCTTC. This sequence encodes CSSSLVQGSYNEQFF.

In this sample, this clonotype turned up many times. The rearrangement links TRBV5-6 to TRBJ2-7; possible D gene TRBD1, 5 bases. Germline V gene sequence: CDR1 SGHDT, CDR2 YYEEEE. V lost 4 bases to trimming and J lost 6 bases, with 11 bases between them. This CDR3 spans 12 amino acids. CDR3 loop: CASSMRTPEQYF. The CDR3 coding sequence is TGTGCCAGCAGCATGCGGACACCCGAGCAGTACTTC.

This clonotype has at least ten counts. V usage is TRBV12-3 or TRBV12-4 and J usage is TRBJ1-4; D not resolved. This CDR3 is built from 14 residues. Trimming pared 6 bases from V and 5 bases from J, leaving 13 bases between. The CDR3 region is CASRTSAGNEKLFF. In DNA, the CDR3 is TGTGCCAGCAGAACCTCGGCGGGCAATGAAAAACTGTTTTTT.